This entry describes one T cell receptor (beta chain). The antigen it binds to is not known. No base quality information exists; no much larger clone differs at one position. The method behind the library was the immunoSEQ multiplex PCR assay. For the multiplex PCR, a mixture combining 60 forward primers for TCR Vbeta segments and 13 reverse primers for TCR Jbeta segments was used. Amplification of the CDR3 region of rearranged TCR beta genes was performed with a multiplex PCR assay on genomic DNA. Amplified TCR beta libraries were sequenced as 87-base-pair reads on the Illumina HiSeq System. Regarding the original processing steps: A later analysis counted some 74 million unique TCR beta chains across the 666 repertoires, and some 11 million of these chains were shared by at least two donors. Raw reads were error-corrected and collapsed into unique sequences with a nearest-neighbor algorithm that merged closely related sequences to remove PCR and sequencing errors. Alignment of CDR3 sequences to IMGT reference sequences was used to assign V, D and J gene segments. For a sequence to be retained, a match of at least six nucleotides to both a V gene segment and a J gene segment was required. A rearrangement was called productive if the CDR3 had no stop codons and remained in frame with V and J, and every other rearrangement was called non-productive. CDR3 was defined according to IMGT convention as the region running from the second conserved V-encoded cysteine to the conserved J-encoded phenylalanine. In an earlier analysis of around 640 of the donors, sequences lacking an unambiguous match to a single V gene segment were excluded. An earlier analysis of about 590 of the donors classified V segments as functional when productive rearrangements were above 56.7% and as segregating when the standard deviation between donors was above 5%. A statistical classification framework was developed to diagnose cytomegalovirus status using the catalog of TCR beta chain sequences. In a later analysis, TCR nucleotide sequences were compared against IMGT/GENE-DB human TR gene sequences so that V and J genes could be assigned. Using the TCRdist pipeline, a later analysis assigned CDR3 sequences along with most-parsimonious VDJ recombination scenarios. In a later analysis, every TCR beta chain was defined by the combination of its CDR3 amino acid sequence and its V-gene family, and reads without a unique V-gene family were dropped. In a later analysis, fewer than 600 highly shared, low-generation-probability nucleotide sequences were removed to address suspected cross-contamination and a sequencing artifact. For each public chain, a later analysis derived a clonal expansion index from normalized ranks of inferred template counts within each repertoire. In a later analysis, generation probabilities were computed with a VDJ recombination model fitted to out-of-frame rearrangements, and the resulting probabilities were checked against IGoR. A later analysis scored TCR-TCR, TCR-HLA and TCR-CMV co-occurrence with hypergeometric tests, applying a repertoire-size bias correction to TCR pairs. In a later analysis, false discovery rates were estimated by permuting HLA or CMV assignments 20 times. In a later analysis, co-occurring TCRs were grouped with DBSCAN, and TCRdist sequence similarity was added when clustering was performed within HLA-allele-positive subsets. For co-occurrence clustering, repertoires with fewer than 30,000 or more than 120,000 public chains were excluded, along with five or six repertoires with anomalous nucleotide sharing. TCRdb took over this immuneACCESS table, retaining in-frame rearrangements with V and J assigned. Such tables are incomplete; in checked studies, under half of the missing clones stem from an unresolved V gene, and the remainder is unexplained. The DNA gave D and trimming, while V, J and clone size come from that table. The sample data list about 110,000 clones, and around 75% of these were observed just once. Clones ranked in the top ten supply about 2.8% of the sample.

Trimming accounts for 1 base at V and 2 bases at J, while the number of junction bases matched to no gene is 12. The CDR3, from cysteine to phenylalanine, totals 17 residues. The entry retains the CDR3 DNA only, 51 bases that are in frame from base 1. Reading the germline V gene gives CDR1 SQVTM and CDR2 ANQGSEA. In total, 500 to 700 healthy bone marrow donors made up the cohort. At the time of sampling, every cohort member was nominally healthy, though immune exposures that went unrecorded were likely present. The donor tested CMV seronegative and was one of the 352 seronegative cohort members. A peripheral blood sample was collected from each donor, and TCR beta sequencing was performed on peripheral blood mononuclear cells. The Qiagen DNeasy Blood Extraction Kit was used to extract genomic DNA from the blood cell samples. This record comes from a study of cytomegalovirus exposure and HLA in healthy donors (dated by TCRdb to about 2017). In terms of the full investigation: According to an earlier analysis of a few hundred of the donors, about 179 million T cells yielded 117 million unique TCR beta sequences and approximately 300 Gb of sequence data. The number of typed donors differed by locus: roughly 629-630 for A, B, C, DRB1 and DQB1; 522 for DQA1; fewer than 610 for DPA1; and around 470 for DPB1. HLA typing covered class I and class II loci at four-digit resolution. To predict cytomegalovirus infection status, the study brought together high-throughput TCR immunosequencing, statistical association of individual TCRs with disease status, and machine learning. The study aimed to test whether cataloging public T cell receptors could reveal signatures of past pathogen exposure. Rather than drawing on any new phenotypic data, the later analysis identified candidate immune exposures from TCR beta sequences and the way those sequences occurred across donors. Roughly five DR-DQ haplotypes were handled as single units for association and clustering, since linkage in the cohort was strong. Among roughly 370 genotyped donors of the cohort, an average of about 240,000 unique TCR beta nucleotide sequences were sequenced per donor, about a sixth of them non-productive. All discovery cohort repertoires had been generated on a single sequencing platform. Approximately 330 gigabases of sequencing data and about 92 million unique TCR sequences made up an early release that covered approximately 700 HLA-typed donors. An earlier analysis of approximately 580 of the donors used high-throughput TCR beta sequencing to judge whether each TCR beta V gene segment behaved as functional or pseudogenic. In addition to the first cohort of 650 to 750 subjects, a separate validation cohort of around 110 different subjects was used. Donor age, sex, ethnicity and CMV serostatus were collected together with the repertoire data. The study profiled the T cell repertoires of 500 to 800 subjects by immunosequencing and related them to cytomegalovirus serostatus. In a later analysis, previously published TCR beta repertoires from 666 donors were re-analyzed and high-resolution HLA genotyping was added so that TCR occurrence patterns could be studied. Of the 350 to 400 genotyped donors, over 70% fell in the genetic ancestry cluster associated with self-reported Caucasian donors. Genome-wide SNP genotypes for about 55% of the 666 donors were used in a later genetic analysis, which treated that subset as a discovery cohort. General findings and caveats noted by the study authors: Because the 87-base-pair reads could not distinguish some IMGT-functional V segments, including TRBV6-2 and TRBV6-3, those segments were excluded. According to the authors, the approach could potentially be generalized to other disease states and immunological phenotypes. Several of the top co-occurrence clusters appeared to be linked to parvovirus B19, influenza, CMV and Epstein-Barr virus, according to a later analysis. According to a later genetic analysis, donors in an Asian-associated ancestry cluster had fewer N-insertions in productive TCRs than the approximately 700-donor mean. The study listed 164 TCR beta chains as associated with cytomegalovirus. In an earlier analysis of fewer than 750 of the donors, most TCR beta V segments were observed in productive rearrangements about 87% or about 30% of the time, broadly matching IMGT annotations. Because counts were too low, seventeen rarely observed V segments, including chromosome 9 orphons, were excluded from the earlier analysis of several hundred of the donors. Roughly uniform sequencing depth across donors was assumed in presence/absence analyses, although this assumption may not hold. A later genetic analysis associated a missense DCLRE1C variant with V-gene and J-gene trimming of TCR beta chains, and an independent cohort replicated the association. In vitro tests confirmed that three of the cytomegalovirus-associated TCR beta chains recognize cytomegalovirus antigens. In a later analysis, TCR association rates were found to vary across HLA loci, with the most associated TCRs seen for DRB1 alleles and the fewest for HLA-C alleles. The cohort was sequenced for TCR beta chains only, and without alpha or paired-chain data the features that could be detected were limited. A cluster of highly shared sequence variants was judged likely to represent a technical artifact of the sequencing pipeline. A further reported finding was that TCR beta sequences accurately predicted the HLA-A and HLA-B alleles for most subjects in the first cohort. A later analysis found that most CMV-associated TCR beta chains appeared HLA-restricted, with HLA associations seemingly driven largely by CMV exposure. A later analysis associated 15,000 to 20,000 TCR beta sequences with specific HLA alleles at a false discovery rate of 0.05. In a later analysis, HLA-associated TCR beta chains showed more clonal expansion and lower generation probabilities than non-associated chains that were equally common. Correlated functional status among segregating V segments might reflect linkage disequilibrium, but an unknown experimental factor could not be ruled out. When HLA alleles, especially DR and DQ, strongly co-occurred, attributing TCR associations to individual alleles was difficult. The classifier was reported to diagnose cytomegalovirus status with high specificity and sensitivity in both the original cohort and the validation cohort. Because HLA typing was missing for some donors at each locus, association tests included only the typed subset. Most TCR sequences were seen in very few donors, while some public TCRs were found in many individuals. For the cohort, immune exposure information was limited to CMV serostatus.

This TCR was recovered from a female donor in good health and CMV-seronegative. The chain uses TRBV29-1 and TRBJ2-3, with 7 bases in between that match TRBD2. The sample was PBMCs. The nucleotides are TGCAGCGTTGAAGGCGAAAACGGGAGGACCTCCACAGATACGCAGTATTTT. Its translation is CSVEGENGRTSTDTQYF.